The next 27 T cell receptor beta chains were all read from a single sample in a study of control samples from healthy donors and cancer patients. Libraries were prepared by immunoSEQ multiplex PCR; TCRdb keeps only in-frame clonotypes and omits some of them. Among fewer than 200,000 clones listed, 90% to 95% were seen once. The material sequenced was blood. The receptor source for this set is a man aged 18 to 29 in good health.

The chain couples TRBV2 to TRBJ1-4; D is perhaps TRBD1 (5 bases). CDR1 is SNHLY and CDR2 is FYNNEI in the germline V gene. The CDR3 runs 14 residues. Trimming cost V 6 bases and J 4 bases, with 12 bases left between them. This chain's CDR3 is CASRYRQNNEKLFF. CDR3 coding DNA: TGTGCCAGCAGATATCGACAGAATAATGAAAAACTGTTTTTT.

The CDR3 sequence is CASSERTGGNEQFF. Here the CDR3 DNA reads TGTGCCAGCAGTGAAAGGACAGGGGGCAATGAGCAGTTCTTC. The chain has TRBV6-1 and TRBJ2-1; 10 bases match TRBD1. The length of the CDR3 is 14 residues. V was clipped by 2 bases and J by 6 bases; unmatched bases: 1. From germline, CDR1 is MNHNS and CDR2 SASEGT.

The chain combines TRBV3-1 (or the pseudogene TRBV3-2) with TRBJ2-6; no reliable D call. CDR1 and CDR2 (germline): LGHDT, YNNKEL (reference sequence). The CDR3 covers 14 residues. V lost 1 base, J lost 2 bases, and 3 bases lay in between. In nucleotides, the CDR3 is TGTGCCAGCAGCCAAGGAGCTGGGGCCAACGTCCTGACTTTC. Amino acids: CASSQGAGANVLTF.

V is TRBV4-1 and J is TRBJ2-5; 12 bases align to TRBD1. Germline values: CDR1 MGHRA, CDR2 YSYEKL. V lost 1 base and J lost 5; bases outside the gene matches: 2. The CDR3 runs 15 residues. This CDR3 is CASSQGDRGLETQYF. DNA of the CDR3: TGCGCCAGCAGCCAAGGGGACAGGGGGCTTGAGACCCAGTACTTC.

This rearrangement joins TRBV5-1 to TRBJ1-2; D is unclear. V was shortened by 0 bases and J by 2 bases, with 8 bases between the two germline ends. The germline CDR1 and CDR2 sequences are SGHRS and YFSETQ. CDR3 length: 14 amino acids. The CDR3 DNA reads as TGCGCCAGCAGCTTGGCCATGGGCAACTATGGCTACACCTTC. It is translated as CASSLAMGNYGYTF.

This clone has a single count. The chain recombines TRBV6-5 with TRBJ1-2, with TRBD1 matching over 7 bases. V trimming: 4 bases; J trimming: 4 bases; junction bases outside the gene matches: 3. The CDR3 is made up of 13 amino acids. Per the germline V gene, CDR1 is MNHEY and CDR2 is SVGAGI. The CDR3 sequence: CASSSRGTYGYTF. CDR3 bases: TGTGCCAGCAGTTCCAGGGGGACCTATGGCTACACCTTC.

The chain joins TRBV19 to TRBJ1-1; no firm D call. The CDR3 is made up of 13 amino acids. The germline gives CDR1 LNHDA, CDR2 SQIVND (reference sequence). V was clipped by 4 bases and J by 1 base, with 7 bases between them. The CDR3 bases are TGTGCCAGTAGTACAACACCGAACACTGAAGCTTTCTTT. It yields the protein CASSTTPNTEAFF.

The V and J genes are TRBV28 and TRBJ1-5; the D gene is possibly TRBD1 (6 bases). Trimming shortened V by 8 bases and J by 6 bases, and 17 bases separated the two germline ends. This CDR3 comprises 14 residues. Germline CDR1 reads MDHEN; CDR2 reads SYDVKM. This chain's CDR3 is CASRDTQSSQPQHF. The CDR3 coding sequence is TGTGCCAGCCGGGACACCCAGTCAAGTCAGCCCCAGCATTTT. Together with reference TRBV28 and TRBJ1-5, the CDR3 gives the full variable domain: DVKVTQSSRYLVKRTGEKVFLECVQDMDHENMFWYRQDPGLGLRLIYFSYDVKMKEKGDIPEGYSVSREKKERFSLILESASTNQTSMYLCASRDTQSSQPQHFGDGTRLSIL.

This chain uses TRBV28 with TRBJ1-4; unclear D gene. Germline CDR1 is MDHEN and CDR2 is SYDVKM. V was clipped by 6 bases and J by 8 bases, with 22 bases between them. This CDR3 contains 16 residues. In DNA form, the CDR3 reads TGTGCCAGCAGCCCCTTGGATATTCTTAAGGGCGAAAAACTGTTTTTT. This translates into CASSPLDILKGEKLFF. The whole variable domain, remainder taken from reference TRBV28 and TRBJ1-4, is DVKVTQSSRYLVKRTGEKVFLECVQDMDHENMFWYRQDPGLGLRLIYFSYDVKMKEKGDIPEGYSVSREKKERFSLILESASTNQTSMYLCASSPLDILKGEKLFFGSGTQLSVL.

This chain joins TRBV19 and TRBJ1-2; the match to TRBD1 covers 12 bases. CDR3 size: 18 residues. CDR1 is LNHDA and CDR2 is SQIVND in the germline V gene (reference sequence). Germline trimming cut 5 bases from V and 7 bases from J; bases unmatched to any gene: 17. Here the CDR3 reads CASSRSGTGGVLISGYTF. In nucleotides, the CDR3 is TGTGCCAGTAGTCGATCCGGGACAGGGGGCGTATTGATCTCTGGCTACACCTTC.

The V and J genes are TRBV3-1 (or the pseudogene TRBV3-2) and TRBJ1-2; 8 bases are a match to TRBD1. The ends lost 0 bases at V and 0 bases at J; junction bases unmatched: 3. Germline values: CDR1 LGHDT, CDR2 YNNKEL (reference sequence). The CDR3 consists of 16 residues. The chain's CDR3 is CASSQEATGANYGYTF. DNA for the CDR3: TGTGCCAGCAGCCAAGAAGCGACAGGGGCTAACTATGGCTACACCTTC.

The rearrangement uses TRBV2 and TRBJ1-2; tentative D call: TRBD1 (5 bases). Germline-derived CDR1 and CDR2 are SNHLY and FYNNEI. The CDR3 loop spans 12 amino acids. V lost 6 bases and J 10 bases, leaving 15 bases between the germline ends. The CDR3 coding sequence is TGTGCCAGCAGGGTGCAGGGAGTTGTCTACACCTTC. Protein sequence: CASRVQGVVYTF.

This chain links TRBV3-1 (or the pseudogene TRBV3-2) with TRBJ1-1; the D is unclear. Trimming removed 0 bases at V and 1 base at J, with 6 bases between. Per the germline V gene, CDR1 is LGHDT and CDR2 is YNNKEL (reference sequence). The CDR3 is made up of 14 amino acids. This chain's CDR3 is CASSQDGPNTEAFF. Here the CDR3 DNA reads TGTGCCAGCAGCCAAGATGGTCCGAACACTGAAGCTTTCTTT.

The chain couples TRBV5-1 to TRBJ2-3; D is unresolved. Trimming stripped 3 bases from V and 4 bases from J, with 9 bases between. Germline values: CDR1 SGHRS, CDR2 YFSETQ. This CDR3 comprises 13 residues. The CDR3 reads CASSSFPADTQYF. Written as DNA, the CDR3 is TGCGCCAGCAGCTCGTTCCCAGCAGATACGCAGTATTTT.

The rearrangement links TRBV9 to TRBJ1-1; 10 nucleotides line up with TRBD1. CDR1 is SGDLS, CDR2 YYNGEE, per germline. J lost 5 bases, V lost 3 bases, and 7 bases had no gene match. The CDR3 is 15 amino acids. The CDR3 loop is CASSDRQGAATEAFF. The CDR3 DNA sequence: TGTGCCAGCAGCGATAGACAGGGGGCGGCGACTGAAGCTTTCTTT.

The chain is built from TRBV6-5 and TRBJ2-1; D gene uncertain. V lost 2 bases to trimming and J lost 4 bases, with 9 bases between them. The CDR3 runs 14 residues. CDR1 MNHEY and CDR2 SVGAGI come from the germline V gene. The CDR3: CASSYNFPYNEQFF. The CDR3 bases are TGTGCCAGCAGTTACAATTTCCCGTACAATGAGCAGTTCTTC.

The chain couples TRBV5-1 to TRBJ1-1; TRBD1 agrees at 7 bases. CDR3 size: 14 residues. V lost 1 base, J lost 4 bases, and 4 bases stayed unmatched. The germline gives CDR1 SGHRS, CDR2 YFSETQ. The chain's CDR3 is CASSLRDRVTEAFF. The CDR3 region has the DNA TGCGCCAGCAGCTTGCGTGACAGGGTCACTGAAGCTTTCTTT.

This clone was recorded only once. The chain is built from TRBV7-8 and TRBJ2-7; a weak D match, TRBD2 (7 bases). V was clipped by 1 base and J by 6 bases, with 16 bases between them. Germline assignment: CDR1 SGHVS and CDR2 FQNEAQ. The CDR3 runs 15 residues. This chain's CDR3 is CASSLGRQGGGEQYF. The CDR3 DNA reads as TGTGCCAGCAGCTTAGGGAGGCAGGGAGGGGGCGAGCAGTACTTC.

V usage is TRBV19 and J usage is TRBJ2-2; 9 bases are shared with TRBD2. This CDR3 spans 14 amino acids. J gave up 3 bases and V 7 bases, and 3 bases lay outside the gene matches. Per the germline V gene, CDR1 is LNHDA and CDR2 is SQIVND (reference sequence). The CDR3: CASTERGDTGELFF. The DNA for the CDR3 is TGTGCCAGTACGGAGCGGGGGGACACCGGGGAGCTGTTTTTT. Full variable domain (missing parts from reference TRBV19 and TRBJ2-2): DGGITQSPKYLFRKEGQNVTLSCEQNLNHDAMYWYRQDPGQGLRLIYYSQIVNDFQKGDIAEGYSVSREKKESFPLTVTSAQKNPTAFYLCASTERGDTGELFFGEGSRLTVL.

The chain joins TRBV19 to TRBJ1-3; D is possibly TRBD1 (5 bases). Trimming took off 8 bases at V and 0 bases at J, with 14 bases between the two ends. From germline, CDR1 is LNHDA and CDR2 SQIVND (reference sequence). This CDR3 comprises 15 residues. In DNA form, the CDR3 reads TGTGCCAGTTCCTCGGAAGGGGTCTCTGGAAACACCATATATTTT. Translation gives CASSSEGVSGNTIYF.

This chain connects TRBV4-1 to TRBJ2-2, with 9 bases that match TRBD2. V lost 1 base to trimming and J lost 5 bases; unmatched junction nucleotides: 11. Germline CDR1 reads MGHRA; CDR2 reads YSYEKL. The CDR3 totals 18 residues. The CDR3 DNA reads as TGCGCCAGCAGCCAAGGGCTCGCGGGGGGGCGCGGTACCGGGGAGCTGTTTTTT. This gives the protein CASSQGLAGGRGTGELFF.

V is TRBV9 and J is TRBJ2-2, with D possibly TRBD1 on 6 matching bases. The germline V gene has CDR1 SGDLS and CDR2 YYNGEE. The CDR3 contains 16 residues. V was shortened by 4 bases and J by 6 bases, with 19 bases between the two germline ends. The CDR3: CASSPIQGLRAGELFF. CDR3 nucleotide sequence: TGTGCCAGCAGCCCAATACAGGGCCTAAGGGCCGGGGAGCTGTTTTTT.

J is TRBJ2-1 and V is TRBV7-2, with D possibly TRBD1 on 5 matching bases. Trimming stripped 2 bases from V and 9 bases from J, with 11 bases between. Germline assignment: CDR1 SGHTA and CDR2 FQGNSA. The CDR3 has 13 residues. The CDR3: CASSLIRGSEQFF. CDR3 nucleotides: TGTGCCAGCAGCTTAATAAGGGGCAGTGAGCAGTTCTTC.

The chain carries TRBV19 and TRBJ2-7; tentative D call: TRBD1 (6 bases). The CDR3 loop spans 16 amino acids. Germline values: CDR1 LNHDA, CDR2 SQIVND (reference sequence). The germline V and J ends were trimmed by 5 bases and 3 bases, with 20 bases remaining between them. CDR3 sequence: CASSPRTGLAYYEQYF. Here the CDR3 DNA reads TGTGCCAGTAGTCCACGAACAGGGCTCGCATACTACGAGCAGTACTTC.

The chain couples TRBV30 to TRBJ1-2; D perhaps matches TRBD1 (5 bases). Trimming stripped 0 bases from V and 8 bases from J, with 16 bases between. The CDR3 length is 14 residues. The germline V gene has CDR1 GTSNPN and CDR2 SVGIG (reference sequence). The CDR3 nucleotides are TGTGCCTGGAGTGTATCGACTCGGGGCGGCGGCTACACCTTC. It is translated as CAWSVSTRGGGYTF.

The rearrangement joins TRBV7-8 to TRBJ2-3, with D unresolved. Trimming removed 0 bases from V and 0 bases from J, with 13 bases in between. Germline V gene sequence: CDR1 SGHVS, CDR2 FQNEAQ. The CDR3 is 17 residues long. In nucleotides, the CDR3 is TGTGCCAGCAGCTTAGCGGCAGCTCCTTCTAGCACAGATACGCAGTATTTT. Translating it yields CASSLAAAPSSTDTQYF.

This chain joins TRBV25-1 and TRBJ1-4; 7 nucleotides match TRBD1. CDR3 length equals 14 residues. Germline CDR1 and CDR2: MGHDK and SYGVNS. V shed 4 bases and J 8 bases; nucleotides not matched to a gene: 7. The CDR3 sequence is CASSVRDSGEKLFF. CDR3 DNA: TGTGCCAGCAGTGTCCGGGACAGTGGGGAAAAACTGTTTTTT.